This TCR beta chain was documented in a study of blood T cell repertoires in COVID-19. Study-wide context: COVID-19 samples, acute and convalescent, were from the United States, Italy and Spain. In each case, the material was cDNA or gDNA derived from T cells, B-cell-depleted T cells, or PBMCs.

Germline V gives CDR1 KGHSH, CDR2 LQKENI. This CDR3 has 16 residues. V was pared by 3 bases and J by 2 bases, with 17 bases between. Per the original data handling: By means of reference gene primer amplification, nucleated cell counts were estimated. Measured with immunoSEQ multiplex PCR; TCRdb has only the in-frame clones, and not every one. V and J calls and clone size are as listed in that table; D and trimming were resolved from the DNA. Found here are 150,000 to 200,000 clones, 60% to 80% of them singletons; the top ten hold roughly 28%. The chain carries TRBV18 and TRBJ2-7; a possible D gene is TRBD1 (5 bases). The clonotype comes from a woman in her 70s with acute or convalescent COVID-19. Sequencing input: peripheral blood. CDR3 sequence (DNA): TGTGCCAGCTCACCGCGCTCCAGGGTGTTAACCTACGAGCAGTACTTC. Translating gives CASSPRSRVLTYEQYF. The variable domain in full, with the rest retrieved from reference TRBV18 and TRBJ2-7, is NAGVMQNPRHLVRRRGQEARLRCSPMKGHSHVYWYRQLPEEGLKFMVYLQKENIIDESGMPKERFSAEFPKEGPSILRIQQVVRGDSAAYFCASSPRSRVLTYEQYFGPGTRLTVT.